This T cell receptor beta chain was documented in a study of regulatory T cells in long-lasting Graves disease. Time point given: newly diagnosed GD, antithyroid drugs for less than 3 months. Scientists built the TCR library using RNA that was extracted from PBMCs. This clonotype was detected many times. The authors built TCR beta libraries using iRepertoire HTBI primers and Arm-PCR of CDR3 regions. MiXCR, applied by TCRdb to the multiplex PCR reads, yields one record per CDR3 protein. The table lists about 400,000 distinct CDR3 sequences, 16% of them singletons. CDR3 size: 15 residues. V lost 4 bases and J lost 3, with 16 bases in between. CDR1 and CDR2 from the germline V gene are SGHDT and YYEEEE. These same records also appear under a second study, on T cells in Graves' hyperthyroidism and ophthalmopathy.

The receptor comes from a woman between 18 and 29 years old with Graves disease. The sequences come from peripheral blood mononuclear cells (PBMCs), collected at new diagnosis, from a patient treated with antithyroid drugs. This rearrangement joins TRBV5-6 to TRBJ1-2; a weak D match, TRBD1 (5 bases). CDR3 sequence reads: CASSRRGRWDYGYTF. DNA of the CDR3: TGTGCCAGCAGCAGGAGGGGACGCTGGGACTATGGCTACACCTTC.